The 24 T cell receptor beta chains reported below all come from one sample, sequenced in a study of CD8+ T cells in alopecia areata. Stated treatment: oral pan-JAK inhibitor, 5-10 mg twice daily. RNA was isolated and reverse transcribed to cDNA, the sequencing template. The assay was immunoSEQ multiplex PCR, and TCRdb's table has in-frame clones only and misses some. The sample shows some 170,000 clones, about three fifths of them seen only once. The material sequenced was CD4+ T cells sorted from blood, taken at approximately week 56, from a patient treated with tofacitinib. These receptors were collected from a human donor with alopecia areata.

The sample holds a few counts of this clone. The chain joins TRBV6-1 to TRBJ2-7; TRBD1 might be the D (6 bases). Germline lookup yields CDR1 MNHNS and CDR2 SASEGT. The CDR3 is made up of 14 amino acids. The V end was cut by 2 bases, the J end by 2 bases, with 10 bases between. CDR3 amino acids: CASSELDRAYEQYF. CDR3 DNA sequence: TGTGCCAGCAGTGAACTGGACAGAGCCTACGAGCAGTACTTC.

The chain uses TRBV10-1 and TRBJ1-2; D is undetermined. The germline V and J ends were trimmed by 3 bases and 8 bases, with 22 bases remaining between them. The CDR3 runs to 16 residues. Germline CDR1 reads WNHNN; CDR2 reads SYGVQD (reference sequence). CDR3 sequence (DNA): TGCGCCAGCAGTGACCCCGGGTGCGATAGCTGCTACGGCTACACCTTC. Translated: CASSDPGCDSCYGYTF.

This chain links TRBV19 with TRBJ1-6; perhaps TRBD1 as D (5 bases). The CDR3 contains 15 residues. The V end was cut by 4 bases, the J end by 10 bases, with 17 bases between. The germline V gene has CDR1 LNHDA and CDR2 SQIVND (reference sequence). In DNA, the CDR3 is TGTGCCAGTAGTAGAGAACAGGCGCCTAACTCACCCCTCCACTTT. It specifies CASSREQAPNSPLHF.

This clone was seen only once. The chain is built from TRBV9 and TRBJ2-1, with D uncertain. V lost 4 bases and J lost 5, with 10 bases in between. The germline V gene encodes CDR1 SGDLS and CDR2 YYNGEE. CDR3 size: 13 residues. As DNA, the CDR3 is TGTGCCAGCAGCATCCGCCTACACAATGAGCAGTTCTTC. The encoded protein is CASSIRLHNEQFF.

The chain links TRBV2 to TRBJ2-7, with a tentative D call TRBD1 (6 bases). Looked up from germline, CDR1 is SNHLY and CDR2 is FYNNEI. The CDR3 runs to 14 residues. V lost 6 bases to trimming and J lost 0 bases, with 12 bases between them. CDR3 amino acids: CASRARTVSYEQYF. CDR3 in DNA: TGTGCCAGCAGAGCCCGGACAGTCTCCTACGAGCAGTACTTC.

This clone appeared a single time. This rearrangement joins TRBV19 to TRBJ1-6, with 12 bases identical to TRBD1. The trim removed 7 bases at V and 9 bases at J, leaving 4 bases unmatched. The CDR3 totals 14 residues. Per germline, CDR1 LNHDA and CDR2 SQIVND (reference sequence). CDR3 sequence reads: CASTRGQGASPLHF. The DNA of the CDR3 is TGTGCCAGTACCCGGGGACAGGGGGCTTCACCCCTCCACTTT.

The chain couples TRBV10-3 to TRBJ1-2; the D is unclear. CDR3 length: 12 residues. The germline V gene has CDR1 ENHRY and CDR2 SYGVKD. Trimming left V 6 bases short and J 0 bases short, with 5 bases between. CDR3 in DNA: TGTGCCATCAGAGGATCTAACTATGGCTACACCTTC. Translating it yields CAIRGSNYGYTF.

The chain is built from TRBV18 and TRBJ1-1; TRBD1 might be the D (6 bases). Germline CDR1 is KGHSH and CDR2 is LQKENI. The CDR3 loop spans 11 amino acids. V lost 4 bases and J 11 bases, leaving 11 bases between the germline ends. The CDR3 protein is CASSRTERAFF. Written as DNA, the CDR3 is TGTGCCAGCTCACGGACAGAACGGGCTTTCTTT.

V and J are TRBV28 and TRBJ2-4; D may be TRBD2 (5 bases). V lost 3 bases and J lost 0, with 12 bases in between. CDR1 is MDHEN and CDR2 is SYDVKM in the germline V gene. The CDR3 contains 16 residues. The CDR3 DNA follows: TGTGCCAGCAGTTTGGTGAGAGGGCTAGCCAAAAACATTCAGTACTTC. Residues: CASSLVRGLAKNIQYF. The full variable domain, its missing parts supplied by reference TRBV28 and TRBJ2-4, is DVKVTQSSRYLVKRTGEKVFLECVQDMDHENMFWYRQDPGLGLRLIYFSYDVKMKEKGDIPEGYSVSREKKERFSLILESASTNQTSMYLCASSLVRGLAKNIQYFGAGTRLSVL.

CDR3 nucleotides: TGTGCCACCAGCAGAGCGATGGGGGGCTACACCTTC. Its protein is CATSRAMGGYTF. V usage is TRBV15 and J usage is TRBJ1-2; D is unclear. The V end was cut by 1 base, the J end by 8 bases, with 8 bases between. The CDR3 is 12 amino acids. CDR1 LNHNV and CDR2 YYDKDF come from the germline V gene (reference sequence).

J is TRBJ2-7 and V is TRBV11-3, with D perhaps matching TRBD1 (6 bases). This CDR3 contains 14 residues. Trimming left V 2 bases short and J 6 bases short, with 14 bases between. Per germline, CDR1 SGHNT and CDR2 YENEEA. In DNA, the CDR3 is TGTGCCAGCAGCTTATTCAGGGGTTCAGGCGAGCAGTACTTC. Translating gives CASSLFRGSGEQYF.

The chain links TRBV11-2 to TRBJ1-1; D gene unclear. V was shortened by 3 bases and J by 2 bases, with 10 bases between the two germline ends. Per germline, CDR1 SGHAT and CDR2 FQNNGV. The CDR3 has 14 residues. CDR3 sequence reads: CASSLRRTNTEAFF. The CDR3 DNA reads as TGTGCCAGCAGCTTGCGCCGGACTAACACTGAAGCTTTCTTT. Supplemented by reference TRBV11-2 and TRBJ1-1, the full variable domain reads EAGVAQSPRYKIIEKRQSVAFWCNPISGHATLYWYQQILGQGPKLLIQFQNNGVVDDSQLPKDRFSAERLKGVDSTLKIQPAKLEDSAVYLCASSLRRTNTEAFFGQGTRLTVV.

This clone has just a few counts. The rearrangement links TRBV11-1 to TRBJ1-4; the D is unclear. Trimming left V 3 bases short and J 8 bases short, with 7 bases between. CDR3 length: 12 amino acids. The V gene's germline CDR1 is SGHAT and CDR2 FQDESV (reference sequence). CDR3 nucleotides: TGTGCCAGCAGCTTGAGTGACGAAAAACTGTTTTTT. This gives the protein CASSLSDEKLFF.

The chain couples TRBV6-6 to TRBJ1-3; D remains unclear. The CDR3 runs to 12 residues. V was clipped by 3 bases and J by 7 bases, with 7 bases between them. Germline values: CDR1 MNHNY, CDR2 SVGAGI (reference sequence). The CDR3 DNA reads as TGTGCCAGCAGTTATTTCGGTAACACCATATATTTT. It translates to CASSYFGNTIYF.

Here the CDR3 reads CASSLINYGYTF. The CDR3, as DNA: TGTGCCAGCAGCTTAATCAACTATGGCTACACCTTC. The V gene is TRBV7-9, the J gene TRBJ1-2; D remains unclear. Trimming shortened V by 2 bases and J by 2 bases, and 3 bases separated the two germline ends. This CDR3 is 12 amino acids long. Germline CDR1 is SEHNR and CDR2 is FQNEAQ (reference sequence). Variable domain in full (rest from reference TRBV7-9 and TRBJ1-2): DTGVSQNPRHKITKRGQNVTFRCDPISEHNRLYWYRQTLGQGPEFLTYFQNEAQLEKSRLLSDRFSAERPKGSFSTLEIQRTEQGDSAMYLCASSLINYGYTFGSGTRLTVV.

CDR3 bases: TGTGCCAGCACCGGAACAGGGGGGACGGGGAACTATGGCTACACCTTC. This codes for CASTGTGGTGNYGYTF. The chain employs TRBV6-6 and TRBJ1-2; 8 bases are a match to TRBD1. Germline V gene sequence: CDR1 MNHNY, CDR2 SVGAGI (reference sequence). The trim removed 7 bases at V and 2 bases at J, leaving 12 bases unmatched. This CDR3 is 16 amino acids long.

Here the CDR3 DNA reads TGTGCCAGCAGCTTCATCGTCATACAGGCGCAGTATTTT. Protein sequence: CASSFIVIQAQYF. J is TRBJ2-3 and V is TRBV7-2; a weak D match, TRBD1 (5 bases). This CDR3 comprises 13 residues. Germline CDR1 is SGHTA and CDR2 is FQGNSA. The V gene lost 3 bases and the J gene lost 10 bases, with 14 bases spanning the gap.

V gene TRBV4-1 combines with J gene TRBJ2-1, with 8 bases fitting TRBD2. Trimming cost V 0 bases and J 4 bases; bases outside gene matches: 8. There are 17 residues in the CDR3. The germline V gene encodes CDR1 MGHRA and CDR2 YSYEKL. The CDR3 is CASSQDWAGGGYNEQFF. The CDR3 nucleotides are TGCGCCAGCAGCCAAGATTGGGCGGGGGGAGGATACAATGAGCAGTTCTTC.

This chain joins TRBV15 and TRBJ2-7, with D unresolved. The CDR3 loop spans 13 amino acids. Trimming stripped 0 bases from V and 7 bases from J, with 10 bases between. In germline, CDR1 is LNHNV, CDR2 YYDKDF (reference sequence). The CDR3, as DNA: TGTGCCACCAGCAGAGATATCGGCCGGGAGCAGTACTTC. Amino acids: CATSRDIGREQYF.

CDR3 DNA sequence: TGTGCCAGCAGCTTAGGAGGGATTGAGTACGAGCAGTACTTC. This codes for CASSLGGIEYEQYF. The chain is built from TRBV7-6 and TRBJ2-7; tentative D call: TRBD2 (5 bases). The CDR3 loop spans 14 amino acids. Germline V gives CDR1 SGHVS, CDR2 FNYEAQ. The V and J ends lost 1 base and 4 bases respectively, with 11 bases between them.

This chain uses TRBV30 with TRBJ1-3, with no clear D. The CDR3 is 15 residues long. The V gene's germline CDR1 is GTSNPN and CDR2 SVGIG (reference sequence). V lost 2 bases to trimming and J lost 1 base, with 12 bases between them. Here the CDR3 reads CAWSLRGTSGNTIYF. The CDR3 DNA sequence: TGTGCCTGGAGTTTGCGGGGAACGTCTGGAAACACCATATATTTT.

This clone was picked up a small number of times. The genes are TRBV7-2 and TRBJ2-2, with D possibly matching TRBD2 (5 bases). Trimming stripped 3 bases from V and 3 bases from J, with 8 bases between. The CDR3 extends over 14 amino acids. CDR1 SGHTA and CDR2 FQGNSA come from the germline V gene. In DNA form, the CDR3 reads TGTGCCAGCAGCTTGGCGGGCCACACCGGGGAGCTGTTTTTT. Translating it yields CASSLAGHTGELFF.

V is TRBV5-1 and J is TRBJ1-6; possibly TRBD1 for D (5 bases). The CDR3 consists of 15 residues. V was cut by 3 bases and J by 9 bases, with 16 bases left in between. Germline V gene lookup returns CDR1 SGHRS and CDR2 YFSETQ. The CDR3: CASSSEGTRSSPLHF. CDR3 sequence (DNA): TGCGCCAGCAGCTCGGAGGGGACGCGGTCTTCACCCCTCCACTTT.

The gene calls are TRBV2 and TRBJ1-1, with TRBD1 identical over 11 bases. The CDR3 runs to 15 residues. Germline V lookup: CDR1 SNHLY, CDR2 FYNNEI. V lost 6 bases, J lost 4 bases, and 7 bases stayed unmatched. The CDR3 is CASRDAGTGGTEAFF. The DNA of the CDR3 is TGTGCCAGCAGAGATGCCGGGACAGGGGGCACTGAAGCTTTCTTT.